This TCR beta chain was documented in a study of vaccination effects on CD4 cells after COVID-19. About the study: Following the second dose by a median of 72 days, the post-vaccine samples were obtained.

Using immunoSEQ multiplex PCR, the repertoire was profiled, and TCRdb retains in-frame clones only, with some absent. The data hold about 46,000 clones, with 65% to 80% observed a single time. Study findings and constraints: Missing from the study were early post-infection timepoints, and its convalescent patients were few. Marked clonal contraction was seen in infection- and vaccine-induced clones late after vaccination.

This clone turned up a few times. The antigen is undetermined. Antigen-specific CD4+ T cells were expanded (with viral peptide pools) by the ViraFEST assay ahead of sequencing. CD4+ T cell isolation took place after approximately ten days of culture. All study participants received two doses of BNT162b2 or mRNA-1273 vaccine. The origin of this receptor is a human donor who received a COVID-19 vaccine. The specimen was CD4+ T cells from PBMCs cultured with HCoV-OC43 spike peptides, collected after COVID-19 vaccination. As to subset: HCoV-OC43 spike overlapping peptide pool stimulation.

CDR3 nucleotide sequence: TGCGCCAGCAGCTTGAACCCCGAGACCCAGTACTTC. It specifies CASSLNPETQYF. This chain links TRBV5-1 with TRBJ2-5; no clear D gene. This CDR3 spans 12 amino acids. V was shortened by 1 base and J by 5 bases, with 6 bases between the two germline ends. CDR1 is SGHRS, CDR2 YFSETQ, per germline.